One T cell receptor (beta chain) is described in this entry. The record originates from a study of T cell responses to AZD1222 COVID-19 vaccine. Clones were sequenced by immunoSEQ multiplex PCR, and TCRdb holds only the in-frame ones, with some missing. The table has about 70,000 clones, roughly 80% seen once. The sequence came from an adult who received the AZD1222 COVID-19 vaccine. Sequencing used peripheral blood, obtained 28 days after the second AZD1222 dose.

The DNA of the CDR3 is TGTGCCAGCAGCTTGAGGCAGGGAGGGGGTGGCTACACCTTC. It encodes CASSLRQGGGGYTF. This sequence joins TRBV7-2 and TRBJ1-2; D might be TRBD1 (6 bases). Trimming removed 3 bases from V and 7 bases from J, with 15 bases in between. The length of the CDR3 is 14 residues. CDR1 SGHTA and CDR2 FQGNSA come from the germline V gene.